The clone carrying this T cell receptor (beta chain) came up once. Its cognate antigen is unknown. This sample was included in a study of post-analysis software for immune sequencing data. Overall study: Some patients lacked subtype; others had relapsing-remitting, secondary progressive or progressive-relapsing disease.

Findings and caveats of the study: When patients were compared with controls, 4 or 5 TRBV segments were more frequent, TRBV5-6, TRBV5-1 and TRBV20-1 among them.

The library was made from cDNA and included unique molecular identifiers. TCRdb independently ran MiXCR on the PCR reads; one entry per CDR3 protein. The table records 750,000 to 950,000 distinct CDR3 sequences, about 53% of them present only once. Trimming removed 5 bases from V and 3 bases from J, with 10 bases in between. The CDR3 has 13 residues. CDR1 and CDR2 (germline): MGHDK, SYGVNS. V usage is TRBV25-1 and J usage is TRBJ2-5, with TRBD2 as a possible D gene (6 bases). This TCR derives from a girl under 18 with multiple sclerosis. The sample taken for sequencing was blood. The CDR3 coding sequence is TGTGCCAGCAGTAATAGCGGTGAAGAGACCCAGTACTTC. This encodes CASSNSGEETQYF.